Described below is a single T cell receptor (beta chain) sequence and its context. The data stem from a study of blood T cell repertoires in COVID-19. Across the study: Samples representing acute and convalescent COVID-19 were sourced from the United States, Italy and Spain. T cells, B-cell-depleted T cells, or PBMCs provided the cDNA or gDNA that served as material.

The CDR3 length is 14 residues. The ends lost 4 bases at V and 4 bases at J; junction bases unmatched: 7. CDR1 MNHEY and CDR2 SVGEGT come from the germline V gene. Data came from immunoSEQ multiplex PCR; TCRdb stores just in-frame clones and leaves some out. The table shows about 150,000 clones, with about four fifths occurring only once. Source material: peripheral blood. The genes are TRBV6-2 or TRBV6-3 and TRBJ2-7, with TRBD1 matching over 7 bases. This receptor was taken from a woman older than 75 with acute or convalescent COVID-19. CDR3 sequence (DNA): TGTGCCAGCAGTTTGGGTGGGACAGTATACGAGCAGTACTTC. It is translated as CASSLGGTVYEQYF.